This section outlines one T cell receptor beta chain sequence together with its context. The assay was immunoSEQ multiplex PCR, and TCRdb's table has in-frame clones only and misses some. This sample yields 150,000 to 200,000 clones, of which 80% to 85% are seen a single time; roughly 9.2% belongs to the top ten. With 6 bases removed from V and 6 bases from J, the gap between germline ends came to 17 bases. The CDR3 runs 14 residues. Per germline, CDR1 MNHEY and CDR2 SVGAGI. This sample was taken from a study of blood T cell repertoires in COVID-19. Study information: Some COVID-19 samples were acute and others convalescent; all came from the United States, Italy and Spain. From T cells, B-cell-depleted T cells, or PBMCs came the material, which was cDNA or gDNA.

This TCR came from a woman of 80 years or more with active or convalescent COVID-19. This sequence joins TRBV6-5 and TRBJ1-2; D perhaps matches TRBD1 (5 bases). Sequencing input: peripheral blood. CDR3 sequence (DNA): TGTGCCAGCAGCGCCCCCGCAGGGTCTGATGGCTACACCTTC. Its translation is CASSAPAGSDGYTF.